Below are 19 T cell receptor beta chains sequenced from a single sample in a study of OX40 agonist ivuxolimab in advanced cancers. Clones were sequenced by immunoSEQ multiplex PCR, and TCRdb holds only the in-frame ones, with some missing. The data contain fewer than 45,000 clones, roughly 84% of them seen just once; the ten biggest clones take up 1.8%. The source material was CD4+ or CD8+ T cells sorted from blood, sampled in a trial of the OX40 agonist ivuxolimab. The receptors shown here come from an adult with an advanced solid tumor such as melanoma, head and neck, liver or kidney cancer.

The chain is built from TRBV28 and TRBJ1-2; 11 bases are shared with TRBD1. The CDR3 is 15 residues long. The V segment lost 5 bases and the J segment 8 bases; nucleotides outside the gene matches: 10. The germline V gene has CDR1 MDHEN and CDR2 SYDVKM. DNA for the CDR3: TGTGCCAGCAGTACAGGGACAGGGGGTTTGTACGGCTACACCTTC. Protein sequence: CASSTGTGGLYGYTF.

The chain employs TRBV2 and TRBJ2-2, with unresolved D. V lost 2 bases and J lost 6, with 10 bases in between. Germline CDR1 reads SNHLY; CDR2 reads FYNNEI. This CDR3 is 14 amino acids long. This CDR3 is CASSETVLPGELFF. CDR3 DNA sequence: TGTGCCAGCAGTGAAACGGTCCTCCCCGGGGAGCTGTTTTTT.

The gene calls are TRBV7-9 and TRBJ2-7, with a weak D call TRBD1 (6 bases). The CDR3 sequence is 13 residues long. V gave up 5 bases and J gave up 4 bases, with 12 bases separating them. The germline V gene encodes CDR1 SEHNR and CDR2 FQNEAQ (reference sequence). CDR3 DNA sequence: TGTGCCAGCAGCAGGTATACAGGGTACGAGCAGTACTTC. Translating gives CASSRYTGYEQYF.

This clone was observed a single time. The chain employs TRBV27 and TRBJ1-2; D perhaps matches TRBD1 (6 bases). V was pared by 0 bases and J by 8 bases, with 16 bases between. The CDR3 extends over 15 amino acids. Germline V gives CDR1 MNHEY, CDR2 SMNVEV (reference sequence). CDR3 protein: CASSLSFSRGQGYTF. Here the CDR3 DNA reads TGTGCCAGCAGTTTATCGTTTTCCCGGGGGCAAGGCTACACCTTC.

This clone occurred a few times. This chain links TRBV5-4 with TRBJ2-2, with D possibly TRBD2 on 7 matching bases. CDR1 is SGHNT, CDR2 YYREEE, per germline (reference sequence). The CDR3 runs to 14 residues. With 0 bases removed from V and 6 bases from J, the gap between germline ends came to 9 bases. The CDR3 DNA is TGTGCCAGCAGCTTGGGGGGGGGCGCCGGGGAGCTGTTTTTT. Encoded protein: CASSLGGGAGELFF.

This sequence joins TRBV5-1 and TRBJ2-5; D is uncertain. The CDR3 is 13 amino acids. The V gene lost 4 bases and the J gene lost 5 bases, with 12 bases spanning the gap. In germline, CDR1 is SGHRS, CDR2 YFSETQ. The CDR3 protein is CASSPVLGETQYF. As DNA, the CDR3 is TGCGCCAGCAGCCCCGTGCTAGGGGAGACCCAGTACTTC.

This clone was counted a single time. The chain joins TRBV7-9 to TRBJ1-5, with D maybe TRBD1 (6 bases). Germline assignment: CDR1 SEHNR and CDR2 FQNEAQ (reference sequence). The CDR3 runs to 15 residues. V was shortened by 6 bases and J by 3 bases, with 15 bases between the two germline ends. CDR3 DNA: TGTGCCAGCAGTTTTCCGGACAGTTACAATCAGCCCCAGCATTTT. Translating gives CASSFPDSYNQPQHF.

The rearrangement uses TRBV5-1 and TRBJ2-1; possible D gene TRBD2, 7 bases. From germline, CDR1 is SGHRS and CDR2 YFSETQ. This CDR3 has 16 amino acids. V shed 6 bases and J shed 0 bases, with 16 bases lying between them. The CDR3: CASTERGDTSYNEQFF. CDR3 bases: TGCGCCAGCACCGAACGGGGGGACACCTCCTACAATGAGCAGTTCTTC.

The chain recombines TRBV5-1 with TRBJ1-1; TRBD1 aligns across 8 bases. CDR3 length equals 16 residues. Trimming cost V 1 base and J 0 bases; bases outside gene matches: 5. The germline V gene encodes CDR1 SGHRS and CDR2 YFSETQ. CDR3: CASSLSTGGLNTEAFF. The CDR3 bases are TGCGCCAGCAGCTTGTCAACAGGGGGACTGAACACTGAAGCTTTCTTT.

The rearrangement uses TRBV9 and TRBJ1-2; D is possibly TRBD1 (5 bases). Trimming took off 2 bases at V and 5 bases at J, with 19 bases between the two ends. Germline V CDR1 and CDR2: SGDLS, YYNGEE. The length of the CDR3 is 16 residues. DNA for the CDR3: TGTGCCAGCAGCGTTCAAACGGGGTCTGGGGCATATGGCTACACCTTC. It yields the protein CASSVQTGSGAYGYTF.

The chain joins TRBV19 to TRBJ2-4; 7 bases fit TRBD1. The J segment lost 0 bases and the V segment lost 6 bases, leaving 8 bases of the junction unmatched. Germline V gene sequence: CDR1 LNHDA, CDR2 SQIVND (reference sequence). This CDR3 has 16 amino acids. CDR3 amino acids: CASRGQVGSAKNIQYF. The CDR3 DNA sequence: TGTGCCAGTAGAGGACAGGTCGGCTCAGCCAAAAACATTCAGTACTTC.

The chain employs TRBV27 and TRBJ2-7; TRBD2 matches 13 bases. This CDR3 has 14 amino acids. Germline V gene sequence: CDR1 MNHEY, CDR2 SMNVEV (reference sequence). The trim removed 6 bases at V and 3 bases at J, leaving 2 bases unmatched. The CDR3 nucleotides are TGTGCCAGCAGCAGGACTAGCGGGGGCTACGAGCAGTACTTC. Amino acid sequence: CASSRTSGGYEQYF.

J is TRBJ2-7 and V is TRBV27; 8 bases are a match to TRBD2. The CDR3 is made up of 16 amino acids. Germline CDR1 reads MNHEY; CDR2 reads SMNVEV (reference sequence). J was trimmed by 0 bases and V by 6 bases; bases with no gene match: 10. The CDR3 nucleotides read TGTGCCAGCAGGCCCTTAAGGCGGGGGGCCTCCTACGAGCAGTACTTC. Amino acids: CASRPLRRGASYEQYF.

This clone was found a few times. The chain recombines TRBV29-1 with TRBJ2-3; 7 nucleotides match TRBD2. The V segment lost 5 bases and the J segment 4 bases; nucleotides outside the gene matches: 0. In germline, CDR1 is SQVTM, CDR2 ANQGSEA. The CDR3 contains 11 residues. The CDR3 loop reads CSVRGADTQYF. The CDR3 coding sequence is TGCAGCGTTCGGGGGGCAGATACGCAGTATTTT.

The chain carries TRBV5-1 and TRBJ2-7; D may match TRBD1 or TRBD2 (5 bases each). V was pared by 1 base and J by 5 bases, with 7 bases between. Looked up from germline, CDR1 is SGHRS and CDR2 is YFSETQ. The CDR3 has 12 residues. The CDR3 loop reads CASSLWGNEQYF. The CDR3 DNA follows: TGCGCCAGCAGCTTGTGGGGGAACGAGCAGTACTTC.

The chain couples TRBV30 to TRBJ2-2; 8 bases line up with TRBD2. Trimming at V came to 1 base and at J to 6 bases, leaving 7 bases not matched to a gene. From germline, CDR1 is GTSNPN and CDR2 SVGIG (reference sequence). CDR3 length equals 15 residues. The CDR3 DNA reads TGTGCCTGGAGTGCCTTAGCGGGACTAGCCGGGGAGCTGTTTTTT. Residues: CAWSALAGLAGELFF.

The table lists this clone with a count of one. The chain couples TRBV6-1 to TRBJ2-2; D is undetermined. V lost 4 bases and J lost 7, with 4 bases in between. This CDR3 comprises 11 residues. Germline loops: CDR1 MNHNS, CDR2 SASEGT. As DNA, the CDR3 is TGTGCCAGCAGTGTGGACGGGGAGCTGTTTTTT. Amino acid sequence: CASSVDGELFF.

CDR3 residues: CASSQELGRAGETQYF. As DNA, the CDR3 is TGTGCCAGCAGCCAAGAGCTAGGTCGTGCAGGGGAGACCCAGTACTTC. The gene calls are TRBV4-2 and TRBJ2-5, with D possibly being TRBD1 (5 bases). The germline V gene has CDR1 LGHNA and CDR2 YNFKEQ. Trimming pared 0 bases from V and 5 bases from J, leaving 16 bases between. This CDR3 contains 16 residues.

Remarks on this clone: The junction departs from the called germline gene at one end, perhaps through a read error. The V and J genes are TRBV7-9 and TRBJ1-2, with D unresolved. This CDR3 has 13 amino acids. Germline CDR1 and CDR2: SEHNR and FQNEAQ (reference sequence). The CDR3 loop is CASSSLFGTAEFF. The CDR3, as DNA: TGTGCCAGCAGCTCACTGTTTGGCACGGCTGAATTCTTC.